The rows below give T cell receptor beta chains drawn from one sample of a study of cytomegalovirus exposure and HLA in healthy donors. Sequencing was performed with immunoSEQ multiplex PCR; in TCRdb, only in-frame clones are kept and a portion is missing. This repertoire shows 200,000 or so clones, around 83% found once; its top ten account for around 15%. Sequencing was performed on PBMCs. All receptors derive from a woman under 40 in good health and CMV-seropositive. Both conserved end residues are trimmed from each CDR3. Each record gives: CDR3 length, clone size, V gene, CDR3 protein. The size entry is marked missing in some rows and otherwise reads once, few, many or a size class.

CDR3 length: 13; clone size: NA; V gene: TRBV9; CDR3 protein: ASSAFDSYNQPQH
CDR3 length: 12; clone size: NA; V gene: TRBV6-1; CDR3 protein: ASSGTVMNTEAF
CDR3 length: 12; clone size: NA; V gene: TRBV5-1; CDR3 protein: ASSYLGKGDGYT
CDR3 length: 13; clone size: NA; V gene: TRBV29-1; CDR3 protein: SGLQSGTPQDTQY
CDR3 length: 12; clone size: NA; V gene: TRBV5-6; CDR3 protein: ASSFASGPREQY
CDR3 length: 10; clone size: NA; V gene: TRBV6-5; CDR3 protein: ASYRANTEAF
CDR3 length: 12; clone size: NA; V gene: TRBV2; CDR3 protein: ASRMWTGNNEQF
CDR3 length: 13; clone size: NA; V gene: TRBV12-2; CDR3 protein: ASRLNTGSNTEAF
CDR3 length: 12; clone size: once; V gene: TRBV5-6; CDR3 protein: ASSSYEWTGELF
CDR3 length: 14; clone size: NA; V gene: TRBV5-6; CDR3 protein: ASSLRRGGMNTEAF
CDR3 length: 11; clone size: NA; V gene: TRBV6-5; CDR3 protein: ASTAASDTEAF
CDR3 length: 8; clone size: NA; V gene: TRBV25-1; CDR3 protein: ASQGAHYT
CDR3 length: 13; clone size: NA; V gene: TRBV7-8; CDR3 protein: ASSSAGLAVNEQF
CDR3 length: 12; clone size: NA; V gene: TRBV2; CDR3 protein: ASSKSGGNTEAF
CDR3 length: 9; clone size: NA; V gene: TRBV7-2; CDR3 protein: ASSQSGTQY
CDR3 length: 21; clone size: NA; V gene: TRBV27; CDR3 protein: ASSLGTSDVQALGLADYNEQF